This TCR beta chain is drawn from a study of human T cells and chemical hapten exposure. Study-wide context: Cases of alopecia areata, totalis or universalis occurred in a predominantly female patient group. Overall study findings and caveats: Among TCRs, those above 1 in 1000 frequency were unaffected by DPC sensitization. Alopecia was present in the donors, so their immune response may differ from healthy people's.

In TCRdb, the RACE reads were re-called with MiXCR into one record per CDR3 protein. The sample contains about 55,000 distinct CDR3 sequences, around 10% of which appear only once. Stated time point: patch test 2, 6 weeks after DPC sensitization. Treatment in this sample: therapeutic diphenylcyclopropenone sensitization with weekly scalp DPC. Samples of blood were obtained prior to the application of each patch test. Comments on this clonotype: No antigen is known for it.

After removal of 1 base from V and 3 bases from J, the junction contained 3 bases not matched to a gene. The CDR3 runs to 14 residues. Germline assignment: CDR1 SGHDN and CDR2 FVKESK. The TCR was taken from a woman aged 45-60 years with alopecia areata. Some clones in this sample may be carry-over from other donors' samples. Material: whole blood, obtained in connection with sensitization to the hapten diphenylcyclopropenone (DPC). The chain couples TRBV14 to TRBJ2-7; 7 positions agree with TRBD1. Here the CDR3 DNA reads TGTGCCAGCAGCCAAGCCCCAGGGGGCTACGAGCAGTACTTC. This sequence encodes CASSQAPGGYEQYF.